One and the same sample provided the 29 T cell receptor beta chains below, sequenced in a study of T cell responses to AZD1222 COVID-19 vaccine. The repertoire was sequenced with immunoSEQ multiplex PCR; TCRdb's copy has only in-frame clones and lacks some. Altogether approximately 150,000 clones are present, approximately 89% being singletons, with the ten largest covering under 1.5%. The source material was peripheral blood, sampled 28 days after the second AZD1222 dose. The source is an adult who received the AZD1222 COVID-19 vaccine.

V is TRBV5-1 and J is TRBJ1-1; D might be TRBD1 (5 bases). Per germline, CDR1 SGHRS and CDR2 YFSETQ. This CDR3 has 15 amino acids. V was pared by 4 bases and J by 4 bases, with 17 bases between. This chain's CDR3 is CASSPKQGSATEAFF. In DNA form, the CDR3 reads TGCGCCAGCAGCCCTAAGCAGGGTTCGGCCACTGAAGCTTTCTTT.

The chain joins TRBV5-1 to TRBJ2-7, with D unresolved. V lost 4 bases, J lost 2 bases, and 13 bases lay in between. Per the germline V gene, CDR1 is SGHRS and CDR2 is YFSETQ. The CDR3 covers 14 residues. The CDR3 nucleotides are TGCGCCAGCAGCATTCCCGATACGCCCTACGAGCAGTACTTC. Its translation: CASSIPDTPYEQYF.

The chain has TRBV19 and TRBJ2-5; possible D gene TRBD2, 6 bases. V was cut by 4 bases and J by 2 bases, with 14 bases left in between. CDR1 is LNHDA and CDR2 is SQIVND in the germline V gene (reference sequence). This CDR3 comprises 15 residues. The CDR3 sequence: CASSSGRGRQETQYF. CDR3 coding DNA: TGTGCCAGTAGTAGCGGACGGGGGAGGCAAGAGACCCAGTACTTC. The variable domain in full, completed from reference TRBV19 and TRBJ2-5, reads DGGITQSPKYLFRKEGQNVTLSCEQNLNHDAMYWYRQDPGQGLRLIYYSQIVNDFQKGDIAEGYSVSREKKESFPLTVTSAQKNPTAFYLCASSSGRGRQETQYFGPGTRLLVL.

The chain joins TRBV10-3 to TRBJ2-5; 11 bases are a match to TRBD2. Germline V CDR1 and CDR2: ENHRY, SYGVKD. V was pared by 2 bases and J by 1 base, with 3 bases of the junction left unmatched. This CDR3 spans 16 amino acids. The CDR3 region is CAISEGTSGTQETQYF. CDR3 bases: TGTGCCATCAGTGAGGGGACTAGCGGAACCCAAGAGACCCAGTACTTC.

Only a few counts were recorded for this clone. The gene calls are TRBV10-2 and TRBJ2-7, with TRBD2 as a possible D gene (6 bases). Deletions cut 4 bases from V and 6 bases from J, with 13 bases between. The V gene's germline CDR1 is WSHSY and CDR2 SAAADI. The CDR3 is 13 amino acids. Written as DNA, the CDR3 is TGCGCCAGCAGTGTTACAGGAGGGGCCGAGCAGTACTTC. Encoded protein: CASSVTGGAEQYF.

This clone was observed a single time. The rearrangement links TRBV6-1 to TRBJ1-1; tentative D call: TRBD1 (5 bases). This CDR3 is built from 13 residues. Germline values: CDR1 MNHNS, CDR2 SASEGT. V was trimmed by 3 bases and J by 11 bases, leaving 16 bases between them. The CDR3 DNA reads as TGTGCCAGCAGTGATCAGGGAGGCACCACCGCTTTCTTT. Its translation: CASSDQGGTTAFF.

The V and J genes are TRBV2 and TRBJ1-5, with 9 bases matching TRBD1. V shed 8 bases, J shed 4 bases, and the junction held 9 bases outside the gene matches. CDR1 SNHLY and CDR2 FYNNEI come from the germline V gene. The CDR3 is made up of 15 amino acids. For the CDR3, the DNA is TGTGCCAGCTCGATCTCCGGGACAGGGAATCAGCCCCAGCATTTT. Protein: CASSISGTGNQPQHF.

V and J are TRBV7-2 and TRBJ1-5, with D uncertain. V was shortened by 2 bases and J by 5 bases, with 7 bases between the two germline ends. This CDR3 spans 13 amino acids. Germline V gene data show CDR1 as SGHTA and CDR2 as FQGNSA. CDR3 region: CASSLNWDQPQHF. CDR3 nucleotide sequence: TGTGCCAGCAGCTTAAATTGGGATCAGCCCCAGCATTTT.

As DNA, the CDR3 is TGTGCCAGCAAAACAGGGTTGCATGGCTACACCTTC. Translation: CASKTGLHGYTF. This chain uses TRBV3-1 (or the pseudogene TRBV3-2) with TRBJ1-2; possible D gene TRBD1, 6 bases. The length of the CDR3 is 12 residues. Germline-derived CDR1 and CDR2 are LGHDT and YNNKEL (reference sequence). The V end lost 7 bases, the J end lost 6 bases, and 12 bases lay between the germline ends.

DNA of the CDR3: TGTGCCAGCAGTCGGACAGGAAGGTTAATGGATGGCTACACCTTC. It yields the protein CASSRTGRLMDGYTF. This chain joins TRBV6-2 or TRBV6-3 and TRBJ1-2; 7 bases agree with TRBD1. The V and J ends lost 5 bases and 6 bases, in that order; junction bases with no gene match: 12. The CDR3 has 15 residues. CDR1 and CDR2 (germline): MNHEY, SVGEGT.

CDR3 residues: CASRRGNEQFF. The CDR3 DNA sequence: TGTGCCAGCAGAAGGGGGAATGAGCAGTTCTTC. J is TRBJ2-1 and V is TRBV3-1 (or the pseudogene TRBV3-2), with D perhaps matching TRBD1 (6 bases). The CDR3 extends over 11 amino acids. Germline CDR1 and CDR2: LGHDT and YNNKEL (reference sequence). V gave up 6 bases and J gave up 7 bases, with 7 bases separating them.

The gene calls are TRBV3-1 (or the pseudogene TRBV3-2) and TRBJ2-2; D tentatively fits TRBD1 or TRBD2 (5 bases each). Trimming left V 2 bases short and J 2 bases short, with 15 bases between. The CDR3 length is 17 residues. Germline CDR1 is LGHDT and CDR2 is YNNKEL (reference sequence). This CDR3 reads CASSQPGPGYNTGELFF. In DNA form, the CDR3 reads TGTGCCAGCAGCCAACCGGGGCCTGGTTATAACACCGGGGAGCTGTTTTTT.

The table lists this clone with a count of one. V usage is TRBV23-1 and J usage is TRBJ2-5; 9 nucleotides match TRBD1. TRBV23-1 is an open reading frame, and its role is uncertain. The CDR3 covers 19 residues. The ends lost 2 bases at V and 3 bases at J; junction bases unmatched: 16. CDR3 bases: TGCGCCAGCAGTCAAGGGCCCCCCCCCAGCCGGGACAGGGAAGAGACCCAGTACTTC. Translation gives CASSQGPPPSRDREETQYF.

The sample holds one count of this clone. The V gene is TRBV21-1, the J gene TRBJ2-3; TRBD1 was called by the table and not checked on the DNA. TRBV21-1 is flagged as a pseudogene. The CDR3 is made up of 13 amino acids. The CDR3 protein is CASSKDRDGTQYF. The CDR3 bases are TGTGCCAGCAGCAAAGACAGGGACGGTACGCAGTATTTT.

The V and J genes are TRBV5-1 and TRBJ2-3; 8 bases fit TRBD1. Germline lookup yields CDR1 SGHRS and CDR2 YFSETQ. The CDR3 consists of 14 residues. J lost 4 bases, V lost 2 bases, and 3 bases had no gene match. The CDR3 protein is CASSFQGAADTQYF. DNA for the CDR3: TGCGCCAGCAGCTTCCAGGGGGCCGCAGATACGCAGTATTTT.

As to this clone: This sample also contains other DNA sequences that code for the same CDR3. The gene calls are TRBV5-8 and TRBJ2-4; tentatively, D is TRBD2 (5 bases). The CDR3 covers 13 residues. The germline V gene has CDR1 SGHTS and CDR2 YDEGEE. Trimming left V 0 bases short and J 7 bases short, with 8 bases between. The CDR3 DNA is TGTGCCAGCAGCTTGGGAGGGCGGAACATTCAGTACTTC. Residues: CASSLGGRNIQYF.

The J gene is TRBJ1-1, the V gene TRBV2; D possibly corresponds to TRBD1 (5 bases). V shed 6 bases and J shed 0 bases, with 20 bases lying between them. Looked up from germline, CDR1 is SNHLY and CDR2 is FYNNEI. The CDR3 is 17 residues long. The CDR3 sequence: CASSKGTARSLNTEAFF. The DNA of the CDR3 is TGTGCCAGCAGCAAGGGGACGGCCCGCTCCCTGAACACTGAAGCTTTCTTT.

This sequence joins TRBV5-1 and TRBJ2-1, with 7 bases identical to TRBD1. Germline V lookup: CDR1 SGHRS, CDR2 YFSETQ. The CDR3 has 14 amino acids. With V trimmed by 4 bases and J by 0 bases, 1 base remained unmatched. CDR3 sequence: CASSGDSSYNEQFF. Here the CDR3 DNA reads TGCGCCAGCAGCGGGGACAGCTCCTACAATGAGCAGTTCTTC.

The chain carries TRBV5-1 and TRBJ1-2, with TRBD1 as a possible D gene (5 bases). This CDR3 has 14 residues. The V end was cut by 5 bases, the J end by 6 bases, with 17 bases between. In germline, CDR1 is SGHRS, CDR2 YFSETQ. The CDR3 sequence is CASSFSGTGDGYTF. For the CDR3, the DNA is TGCGCCAGCAGTTTCTCCGGGACGGGGGATGGCTACACCTTC.

The DNA of the CDR3 is TGTGCCAGCTCACCGCAGCCCGGGACTAGCGGCACCAGTTCCAAAAACATTCAGTACTTC. Protein sequence: CASSPQPGTSGTSSKNIQYF. V gene TRBV18 combines with J gene TRBJ2-4; 11 positions agree with TRBD2. This CDR3 has 20 residues. Losses at the gene ends were 3 bases for V and 2 bases for J; bases not matched to a gene: 15. In germline, CDR1 is KGHSH, CDR2 LQKENI.

This sequence joins TRBV7-9 and TRBJ1-2; 7 nucleotides agree with TRBD1. Germline V gives CDR1 SEHNR, CDR2 FQNEAQ (reference sequence). The V segment lost 6 bases and the J segment 8 bases; nucleotides outside the gene matches: 12. The CDR3 length is 14 residues. CDR3 coding DNA: TGTGCCAGCAGTCTTGGGACAGCGGATAGAGGCTACACCTTC. This sequence encodes CASSLGTADRGYTF. Supplemented by reference TRBV7-9 and TRBJ1-2, the full variable domain reads DTGVSQNPRHKITKRGQNVTFRCDPISEHNRLYWYRQTLGQGPEFLTYFQNEAQLEKSRLLSDRFSAERPKGSFSTLEIQRTEQGDSAMYLCASSLGTADRGYTFGSGTRLTVV.

The rearrangement joins TRBV6-6 to TRBJ1-1, with TRBD1 identical over 7 bases. The germline CDR1 and CDR2 sequences are MNHNY and SVGAGI (reference sequence). Trimming at V came to 8 bases and at J to 6 bases, leaving 9 bases not matched to a gene. The CDR3 has 13 amino acids. This chain's CDR3 is CASVKKGASEAFF. The CDR3 bases are TGTGCCAGCGTGAAAAAGGGGGCATCTGAAGCTTTCTTT.

This rearrangement joins TRBV3-1 (or the pseudogene TRBV3-2) to TRBJ1-2; 7 nucleotides agree with TRBD1. With V trimmed by 0 bases and J by 1 base, 5 bases remained unmatched. The CDR3 extends over 16 amino acids. Germline CDR1 reads LGHDT; CDR2 reads YNNKEL (reference sequence). The CDR3 reads CASSQELQGINYGYTF. DNA of the CDR3: TGTGCCAGCAGCCAAGAGTTACAGGGGATTAACTATGGCTACACCTTC.

The gene calls are TRBV11-2 and TRBJ2-7, with D possibly TRBD2 on 5 matching bases. The CDR3 extends over 14 amino acids. The germline V and J ends were trimmed by 2 bases and 4 bases, with 12 bases remaining between them. CDR1 is SGHAT, CDR2 FQNNGV, per germline. CDR3 in amino acids: CASSLLASGYEQYF. CDR3 nucleotides: TGTGCCAGCAGCTTACTAGCCTCGGGGTACGAGCAGTACTTC. The full variable domain, completed using reference TRBV11-2 and TRBJ2-7, is EAGVAQSPRYKIIEKRQSVAFWCNPISGHATLYWYQQILGQGPKLLIQFQNNGVVDDSQLPKDRFSAERLKGVDSTLKIQPAKLEDSAVYLCASSLLASGYEQYFGPGTRLTVT.

The chain joins TRBV5-1 to TRBJ2-7; TRBD1 matches at 8 bases. CDR3 size: 15 residues. V shed 2 bases, J shed 3 bases, and the junction held 7 bases outside the gene matches. Germline CDR1 and CDR2: SGHRS and YFSETQ. The CDR3 loop is CASSLTTGDFYEQYF. CDR3 in DNA: TGCGCCAGCAGCTTAACGACAGGGGATTTCTACGAGCAGTACTTC.

The chain employs TRBV7-9 and TRBJ1-1, with D perhaps matching TRBD1 (6 bases). CDR3 length: 16 amino acids. Germline values: CDR1 SEHNR, CDR2 FQNEAQ (reference sequence). Trimming shortened V by 1 base and J by 1 base, and 13 bases separated the two germline ends. The CDR3 reads CASSLGQGQANTEAFF. CDR3 sequence (DNA): TGTGCCAGCAGCTTAGGTCAGGGGCAGGCGAACACTGAAGCTTTCTTT. Based on the CDR3 plus reference TRBV7-9 and TRBJ1-1, the full variable domain is DTGVSQNPRHKITKRGQNVTFRCDPISEHNRLYWYRQTLGQGPEFLTYFQNEAQLEKSRLLSDRFSAERPKGSFSTLEIQRTEQGDSAMYLCASSLGQGQANTEAFFGQGTRLTVV.

The chain couples TRBV27 to TRBJ2-1; 10 bases agree with TRBD1. This CDR3 region has 15 residues. The J segment lost 6 bases and the V segment lost 5 bases, leaving 7 bases of the junction unmatched. CDR1 is MNHEY, CDR2 SMNVEV, per germline (reference sequence). The CDR3 is CASSTRQGARNEQFF. The CDR3 DNA reads as TGTGCCAGCAGTACCCGACAGGGGGCGCGCAATGAGCAGTTCTTC.

This clone was picked up a small number of times. The chain couples TRBV5-4 to TRBJ1-6; a possible D gene is TRBD1 (5 bases). Germline CDR1 and CDR2: SGHNT and YYREEE (reference sequence). CDR3 length equals 15 residues. The germline V and J ends were trimmed by 0 bases and 8 bases, with 12 bases remaining between them. The CDR3 nucleotides are TGTGCCAGCAGCTTGGGTGTGACAGAAGATTCACCCCTCCACTTT. Translation gives CASSLGVTEDSPLHF. The variable domain in full, with the rest retrieved from reference TRBV5-4 and TRBJ1-6, is ETGVTQSPTHLIKTRGQQVTLRCSSQSGHNTVSWYQQALGQGPQFIFQYYREEENGRGNFPPRFSGLQFPNYSSELNVNALELDDSALYLCASSLGVTEDSPLHFGNGTRLTVT.

V and J are TRBV29-1 and TRBJ1-1; 9 positions agree with TRBD1. The CDR3 loop spans 13 amino acids. With V trimmed by 6 bases and J by 5 bases, 7 bases remained unmatched. CDR1 is SQVTM and CDR2 is ANQGSEA in the germline V gene. CDR3 residues: CSVRTGGVTEAFF. In DNA form, the CDR3 reads TGCAGCGTCCGAACAGGGGGCGTTACTGAAGCTTTCTTT.